This T cell receptor beta chain was recorded in a study of T cell responses to AZD1222 COVID-19 vaccine. To note about this clone: Its specificity is unknown.

Study-wide points: Clonal diversity was possibly underestimated, and the donors were mostly white British, with more females. Spike-specific TCR repertoires showed rising breadth and depth after two AZD1222 doses. None of the repertoires were sampled until the peak T cell response had passed.

Second-dose intervals of approximately 4 or approximately 12 weeks were pooled. Produced via immunoSEQ multiplex PCR; TCRdb's table is partial and in-frame only. The sample records about 84,000 clones, approximately 83% being singletons. CDR3 length equals 16 residues. The germline CDR1 and CDR2 sequences are LGHNA and YNFKEQ. Trimming removed 0 bases at V and 4 bases at J, with 15 bases between. The receptor was isolated from an adult who received the AZD1222 COVID-19 vaccine. The V gene is TRBV4-2, the J gene TRBJ1-2; weak D call: TRBD1 (5 bases). The sequencing used peripheral blood, collected 28 days after the second AZD1222 dose. The CDR3 DNA reads TGTGCCAGCAGCCAAGAGATTTATCCAGGGCCCTATGGCTACACCTTC. Translating it yields CASSQEIYPGPYGYTF.